The 2 T cell receptor beta chains given below trace back to one sample, sequenced in a study of cytomegalovirus exposure and HLA in healthy donors. 60 Vbeta and 13 Jbeta primers were used in PCR. Assay used: immunoSEQ multiplex PCR; TCRdb lists only in-frame clones, some missing. This sample's table reports about 120,000 clones. Sequences were obtained from PBMCs. These TCRs come from a young man in good health and CMV-seronegative.

V and J are TRBV30 and TRBJ2-6; 7 positions agree with TRBD1. This CDR3 contains 15 residues. Germline V lookup: CDR1 GTSNPN, CDR2 SVGIG (reference sequence). Trimming at V came to 2 bases and at J to 2 bases, leaving 3 bases not matched to a gene. As DNA, the CDR3 is TGTGCCTGGAGTTGGGGGACAGCTGGGGCCAACGTCCTGACTTTC. The encoded protein is CAWSWGTAGANVLTF. The full variable domain, with the rest looked up from reference TRBV30 and TRBJ2-6, is SQTIHQWPATLVQPVGSPLSLECTVEGTSNPNLYWYRQAAGRGLQLLFYSVGIGQISSEVPQNLSASRPQDRQFILSSKKLLLSDSGFYLCAWSWGTAGANVLTFGAGSRLTVL.

The rearrangement joins TRBV6-4 to TRBJ2-2; perhaps TRBD2 as D (6 bases). Germline V gene data show CDR1 as MRHNA and CDR2 as SNTAGT. The CDR3 is made up of 15 amino acids. The germline V and J ends were trimmed by 0 bases and 2 bases, with 7 bases remaining between them. The chain's CDR3 is CASSDSGTNTGELFF. CDR3 in DNA: TGTGCCAGCAGTGACTCCGGGACTAACACCGGGGAGCTGTTTTTT.